Given below is one T cell receptor (beta chain) in context. The antigen is unknown. The sample's treatment: some 20 received Ad26.COV2.S at low or high dose, single or two shots; 5 received placebo; per-sample allocation not given. Vaccine and placebo recipients were sampled on day 63 after the first injection. Aged 18-55 years, donor was enrolled in Boston around 2020. As its vector, the vaccine had Ad26, which expressed Wuhan-strain SARS-CoV-2 spike. The J segment lost 4 bases and the V segment lost 6 bases, leaving 6 bases of the junction unmatched. CDR3 length equals 15 residues. Germline CDR1 is SNHLY and CDR2 is FYNNEI. This sample was included in a study of Ad26.COV2.S vaccination and SARS-CoV-2 variants. General study points: Recipients given vaccine exceeded placebo recipients in spike-specific TCR breadth. From the TCR breadth and depth analyses, total T cell responses may have been underestimated.

Here immunoSEQ multiplex PCR was the method, and the copy in TCRdb shows in-frame clones only, minus some. The data hold some 350,000 clones, with roughly 84% observed a single time. The chain uses TRBV2 and TRBJ1-4; 9 bases fit TRBD1. The receptor was derived from a person between 18 and 59 years old who received the Ad26.COV2.S COVID-19 vaccine or a placebo. Material: peripheral blood, obtained in a trial of Ad26.COV2.S vaccine versus placebo. CDR3 nucleotides: TGTGCCAGCAGGGCGACAGGGGGGGGTAATGAAAAACTGTTTTTT. It codes for CASRATGGGNEKLFF.